The clone carrying this TCR beta chain showed up just a few times. Its matching antigen is unknown. This sample is part of a study of T cell repertoires in cytomegalovirus infection. Germline loops: CDR1 MDHEN, CDR2 SYDVKM. V was cut by 10 bases and J by 2 bases, with 8 bases left in between. The CDR3 runs 11 residues. TCRdb fed the reads into MiXCR, producing one record per CDR3 protein. This table has 90,000 to 120,000 distinct CDR3 sequences, roughly 41% appearing once. The clonotype was recovered from a human donor in good health (CMV status not recorded). Some clones in this sample may be carry-over from other donors' samples. This sample comprised CD8+ T cells from cultured PBMCs, obtained from culture after CMV antigen stimulation. The chain couples TRBV28 to TRBJ1-1; no reliable D call. This CDR3 is CATSGNTEAFF. The CDR3 DNA reads TGTGCCACTTCGGGAAACACTGAAGCTTTCTTT.